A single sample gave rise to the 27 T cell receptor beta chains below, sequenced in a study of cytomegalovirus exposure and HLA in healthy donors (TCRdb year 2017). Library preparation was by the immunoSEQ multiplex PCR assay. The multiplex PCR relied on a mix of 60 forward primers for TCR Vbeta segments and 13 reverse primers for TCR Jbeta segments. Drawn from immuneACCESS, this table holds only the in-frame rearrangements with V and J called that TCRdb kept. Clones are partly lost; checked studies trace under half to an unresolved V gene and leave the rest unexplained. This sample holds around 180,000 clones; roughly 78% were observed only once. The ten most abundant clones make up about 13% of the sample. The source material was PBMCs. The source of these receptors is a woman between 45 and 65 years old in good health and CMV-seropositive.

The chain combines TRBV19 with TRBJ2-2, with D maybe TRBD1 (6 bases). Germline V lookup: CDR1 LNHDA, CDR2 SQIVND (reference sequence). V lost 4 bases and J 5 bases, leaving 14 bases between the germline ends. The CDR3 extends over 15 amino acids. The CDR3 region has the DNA TGTGCCAGTAGTAGGGGGCAGGGGAAAACCGGGGAGCTGTTTTTT. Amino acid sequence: CASSRGQGKTGELFF.

CDR3 DNA sequence: TGTGCCAGCAGCTTGTCCCTAGCGACTAGCACAGATACGCAGTATTTT. Its translation: CASSLSLATSTDTQYF. The chain carries TRBV5-8 and TRBJ2-3, with D perhaps TRBD2 (6 bases). Looked up from germline, CDR1 is SGHTS and CDR2 is YDEGEE. This CDR3 has 16 residues. Trimming stripped 1 base from V and 0 bases from J, with 12 bases between.

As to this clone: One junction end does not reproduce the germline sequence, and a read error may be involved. This CDR3 reads CASSQVGLTEAFF. The CDR3 coding sequence is TGTGCCAGCAGTCAAGTGGGGCTCACTGAAGCTTTCTTT. This chain uses TRBV14 with TRBJ1-1, with D possibly matching TRBD1 (5 bases). Germline loops: CDR1 SGHDN, CDR2 FVKESK. CDR3 length equals 13 residues. The whole variable domain, remainder taken from reference TRBV14 and TRBJ1-1, is EAGVTQFPSHSVIEKGQTVTLRCDPISGHDNLYWYRRVMGKEIKFLLHFVKESKQDESGMPNNRFLAERTGGTYSTLKVQPAELEDSGVYFCASSQVGLTEAFFGQGTRLTVV.

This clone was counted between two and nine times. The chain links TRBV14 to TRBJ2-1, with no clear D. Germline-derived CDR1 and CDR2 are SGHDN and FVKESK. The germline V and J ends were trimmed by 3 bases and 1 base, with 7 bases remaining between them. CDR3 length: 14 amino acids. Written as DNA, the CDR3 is TGTGCCAGCAGCCAGCTCGGGTCCTACAATGAGCAGTTCTTC. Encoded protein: CASSQLGSYNEQFF.

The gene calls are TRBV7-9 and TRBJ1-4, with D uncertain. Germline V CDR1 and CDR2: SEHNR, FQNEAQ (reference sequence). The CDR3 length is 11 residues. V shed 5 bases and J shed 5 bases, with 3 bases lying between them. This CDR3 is CASSPNEKLFF. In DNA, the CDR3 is TGTGCCAGCAGCCCGAATGAAAAACTGTTTTTT.

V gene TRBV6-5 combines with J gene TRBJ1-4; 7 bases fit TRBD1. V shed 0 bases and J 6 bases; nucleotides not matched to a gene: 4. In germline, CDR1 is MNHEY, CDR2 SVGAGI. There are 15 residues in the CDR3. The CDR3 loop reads CASSYSGTADEKLFF. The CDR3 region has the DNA TGTGCCAGCAGTTACTCCGGGACAGCGGATGAAAAACTGTTTTTT.

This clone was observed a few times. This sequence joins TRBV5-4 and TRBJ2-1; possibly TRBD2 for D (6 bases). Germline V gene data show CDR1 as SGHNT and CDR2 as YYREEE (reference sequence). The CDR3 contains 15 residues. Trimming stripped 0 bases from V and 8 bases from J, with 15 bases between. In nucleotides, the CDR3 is TGTGCCAGCAGCTTGGAGGCGGGGTGGGGGGATGAGCAGTTCTTC. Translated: CASSLEAGWGDEQFF.

This chain's CDR3 is CASGRQGGNYGYTF. The CDR3 nucleotides read TGTGCCAGCGGAAGACAGGGGGGAAACTATGGCTACACCTTC. J is TRBJ1-2 and V is TRBV2; 9 bases map to TRBD1. With V trimmed by 8 bases and J by 2 bases, 6 bases remained unmatched. Germline assignment: CDR1 SNHLY and CDR2 FYNNEI. This CDR3 comprises 14 residues.

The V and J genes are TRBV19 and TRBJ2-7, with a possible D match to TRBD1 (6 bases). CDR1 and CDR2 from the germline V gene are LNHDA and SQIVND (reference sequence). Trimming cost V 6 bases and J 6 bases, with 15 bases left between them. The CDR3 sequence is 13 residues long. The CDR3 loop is CASSPTGSGEQYF. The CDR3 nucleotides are TGTGCCAGTAGCCCCACAGGGTCCGGCGAGCAGTACTTC.

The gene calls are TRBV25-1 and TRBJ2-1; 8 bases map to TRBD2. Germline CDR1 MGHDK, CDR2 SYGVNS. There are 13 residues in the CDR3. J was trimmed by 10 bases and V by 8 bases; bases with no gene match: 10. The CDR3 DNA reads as TGTGCCAGCTCCGGGACTAGTTTACGCGAGCAGTTCTTC. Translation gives CASSGTSLREQFF.

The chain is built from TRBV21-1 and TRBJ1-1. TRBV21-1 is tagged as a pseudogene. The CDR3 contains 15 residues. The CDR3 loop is CASSKKELGNTEAFF. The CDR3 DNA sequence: TGTGCCAGCAGCAAAAAGGAGTTAGGAAACACTGAAGCTTTCTTT.

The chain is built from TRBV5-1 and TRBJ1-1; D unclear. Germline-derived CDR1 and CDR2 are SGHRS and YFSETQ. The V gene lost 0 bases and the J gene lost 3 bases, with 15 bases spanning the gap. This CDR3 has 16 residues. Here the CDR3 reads CASSLGTAERDTEAFF. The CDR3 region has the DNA TGCGCCAGCAGCTTGGGGACCGCAGAGAGGGACACTGAAGCTTTCTTT.

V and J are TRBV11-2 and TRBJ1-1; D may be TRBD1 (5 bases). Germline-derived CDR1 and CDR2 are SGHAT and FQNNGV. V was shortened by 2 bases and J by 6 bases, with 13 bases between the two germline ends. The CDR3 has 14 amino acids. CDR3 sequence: CASSLWDLGPEAFF. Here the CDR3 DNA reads TGTGCCAGCAGCTTATGGGACTTGGGGCCTGAAGCTTTCTTT.

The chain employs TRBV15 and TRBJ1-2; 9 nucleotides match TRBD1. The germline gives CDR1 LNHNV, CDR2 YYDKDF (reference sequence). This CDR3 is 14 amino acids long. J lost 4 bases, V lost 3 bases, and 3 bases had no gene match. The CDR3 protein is CATSSGQGFYGYTF. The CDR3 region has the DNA TGTGCCACCAGCAGCGGACAGGGGTTCTATGGCTACACCTTC.

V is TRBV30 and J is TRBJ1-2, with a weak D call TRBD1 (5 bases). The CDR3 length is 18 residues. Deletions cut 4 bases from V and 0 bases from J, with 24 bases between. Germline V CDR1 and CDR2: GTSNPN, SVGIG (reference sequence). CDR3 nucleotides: TGTGCCTGGAACCTCTTCCGGGACTTCGTATCTTCTAACTATGGCTACACCTTC. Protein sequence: CAWNLFRDFVSSNYGYTF.

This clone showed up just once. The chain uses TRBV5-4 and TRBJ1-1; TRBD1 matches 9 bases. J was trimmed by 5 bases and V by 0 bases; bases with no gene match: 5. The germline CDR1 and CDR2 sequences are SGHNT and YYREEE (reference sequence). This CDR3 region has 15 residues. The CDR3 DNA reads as TGTGCCAGCAGCTTGGGGACAGGGGTAAAGACTGAAGCTTTCTTT. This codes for CASSLGTGVKTEAFF. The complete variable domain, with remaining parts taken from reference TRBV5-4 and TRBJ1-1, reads ETGVTQSPTHLIKTRGQQVTLRCSSQSGHNTVSWYQQALGQGPQFIFQYYREEENGRGNFPPRFSGLQFPNYSSELNVNALELDDSALYLCASSLGTGVKTEAFFGQGTRLTVV.

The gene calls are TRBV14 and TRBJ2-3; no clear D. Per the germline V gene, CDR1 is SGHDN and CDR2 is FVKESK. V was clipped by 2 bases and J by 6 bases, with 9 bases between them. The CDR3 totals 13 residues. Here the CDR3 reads CASSQLPTDTQYF. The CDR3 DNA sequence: TGTGCCAGCAGCCAACTTCCTACCGATACGCAGTATTTT.

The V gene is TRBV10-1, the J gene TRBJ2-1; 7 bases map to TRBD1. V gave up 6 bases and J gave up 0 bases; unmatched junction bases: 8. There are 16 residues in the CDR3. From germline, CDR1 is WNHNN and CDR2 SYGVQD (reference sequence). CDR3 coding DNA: TGCGCCAGCAGCTCCAACAGGGGAAGCTCCTACAATGAGCAGTTCTTC. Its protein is CASSSNRGSSYNEQFF.

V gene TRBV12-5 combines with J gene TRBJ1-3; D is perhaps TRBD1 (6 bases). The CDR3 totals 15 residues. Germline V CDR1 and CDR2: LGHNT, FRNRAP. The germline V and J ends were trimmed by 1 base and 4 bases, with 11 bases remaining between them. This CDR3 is CASGLGTGIGNTIYF. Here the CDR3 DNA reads TGTGCTAGTGGTTTGGGTACAGGGATCGGAAACACCATATATTTT.

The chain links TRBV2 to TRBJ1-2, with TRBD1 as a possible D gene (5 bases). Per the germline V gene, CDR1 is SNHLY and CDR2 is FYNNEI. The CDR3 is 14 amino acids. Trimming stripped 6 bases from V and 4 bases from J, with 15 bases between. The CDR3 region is CASRERGKGYGYTF. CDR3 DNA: TGTGCCAGCAGGGAACGGGGGAAAGGCTATGGCTACACCTTC. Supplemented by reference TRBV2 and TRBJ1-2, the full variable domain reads EPEVTQTPSHQVTQMGQEVILRCVPISNHLYFYWYRQILGQKVEFLVSFYNNEISEKSEIFDDQFSVERPDGSNFTLKIRSTKLEDSAMYFCASRERGKGYGYTFGSGTRLTVV.

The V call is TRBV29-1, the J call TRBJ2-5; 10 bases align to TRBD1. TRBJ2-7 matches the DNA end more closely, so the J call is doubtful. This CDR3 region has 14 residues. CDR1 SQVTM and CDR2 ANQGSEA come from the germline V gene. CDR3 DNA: TGCAGCTTCCGCACCGGGACAGGGGCCTACGAGCAGTACTTC. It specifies CSFRTGTGAYEQYF.

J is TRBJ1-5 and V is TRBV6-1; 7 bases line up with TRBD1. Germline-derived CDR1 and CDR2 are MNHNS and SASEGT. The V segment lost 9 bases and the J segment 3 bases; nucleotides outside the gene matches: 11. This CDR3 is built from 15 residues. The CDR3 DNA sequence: TGTGCCAGTCACCCCGGGACAGTTCTCAATCAGCCCCAGCATTTT. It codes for CASHPGTVLNQPQHF.

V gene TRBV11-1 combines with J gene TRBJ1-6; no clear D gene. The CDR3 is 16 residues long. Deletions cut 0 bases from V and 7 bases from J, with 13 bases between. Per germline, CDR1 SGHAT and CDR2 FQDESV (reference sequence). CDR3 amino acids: CASSLARASLNSPLHF. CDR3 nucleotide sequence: TGTGCCAGCAGCTTAGCGCGGGCAAGTTTGAATTCACCCCTCCACTTT.

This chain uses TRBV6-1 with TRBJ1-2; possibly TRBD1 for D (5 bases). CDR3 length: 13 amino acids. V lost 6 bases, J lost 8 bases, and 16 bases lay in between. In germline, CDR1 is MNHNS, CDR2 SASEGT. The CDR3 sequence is CASSGTPAGGYTF. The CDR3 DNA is TGTGCCAGCAGCGGGACTCCGGCTGGGGGCTACACCTTC.

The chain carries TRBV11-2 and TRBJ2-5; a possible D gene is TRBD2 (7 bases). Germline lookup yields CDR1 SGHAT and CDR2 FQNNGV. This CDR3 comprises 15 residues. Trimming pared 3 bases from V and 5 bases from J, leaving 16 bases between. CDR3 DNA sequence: TGTGCCAGCAGCTTCAATATTGGGGGGGCTGAGACCCAGTACTTC. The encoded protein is CASSFNIGGAETQYF.

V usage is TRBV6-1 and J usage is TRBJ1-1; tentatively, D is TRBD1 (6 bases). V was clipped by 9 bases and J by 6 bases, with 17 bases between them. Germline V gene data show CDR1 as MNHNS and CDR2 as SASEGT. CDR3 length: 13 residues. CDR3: CASSAGWGPEAFF. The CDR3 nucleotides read TGTGCCAGTTCCGCCGGTTGGGGGCCTGAAGCTTTCTTT.

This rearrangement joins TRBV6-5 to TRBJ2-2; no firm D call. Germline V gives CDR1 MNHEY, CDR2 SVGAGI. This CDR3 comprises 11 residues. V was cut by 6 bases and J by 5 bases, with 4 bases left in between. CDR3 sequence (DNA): TGTGCCAGCAGACGGACCGGGGAGCTGTTTTTT. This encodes CASRRTGELFF.